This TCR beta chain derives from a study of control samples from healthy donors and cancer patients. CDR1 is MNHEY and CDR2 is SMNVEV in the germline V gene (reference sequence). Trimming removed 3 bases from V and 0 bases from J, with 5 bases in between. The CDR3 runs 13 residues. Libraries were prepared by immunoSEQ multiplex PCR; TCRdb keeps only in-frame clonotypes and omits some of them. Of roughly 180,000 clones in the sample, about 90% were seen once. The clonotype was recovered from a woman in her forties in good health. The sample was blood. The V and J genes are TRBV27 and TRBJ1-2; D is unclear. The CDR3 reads CASSFQANYGYTF. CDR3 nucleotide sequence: TGTGCCAGCAGTTTCCAGGCTAACTATGGCTACACCTTC.